What follows describes a single T cell receptor (beta chain). TCR beta was sequenced from blood CD8+ and CD4+ T cells. The CDR3 sequence is 17 residues long. J lost 0 bases, V lost 3 bases, and 11 bases had no gene match. Germline V gene data show CDR1 as SGHRS and CDR2 as YFSETQ. RNA, at roughly 0.45 to 1 ug, was reverse transcribed with random hexamers. Amplification of TCR beta CDR3 across 54 Vbeta and 13 Jbeta was performed with immunoSEQ multiplex PCR. TCRdb reprocessed the immunoSEQ multiplex PCR reads with MiXCR, giving one entry per CDR3 protein. Of around 50,000 distinct CDR3 sequences in the sample, 80% to 95% were seen once. This specimen belongs to a study of CD8 T cells in Susac syndrome.

The TCR was taken from a human donor in good health. The sample was CD8+ T cells from PBMCs. V gene TRBV5-1 combines with J gene TRBJ1-1; TRBD1 agrees at 7 bases. The CDR3 DNA reads TGCGCCAGCAGCTCCGGGCTTTCCGGGACAGTGAACACTGAAGCTTTCTTT. Its translation is CASSSGLSGTVNTEAFF.